Listed below are T cell receptor beta chains from one sample, sequenced in a study of T cell repertoires in cytomegalovirus infection. TCRdb processed the reads anew with MiXCR; each CDR3 protein has one entry. The sample holds around 530,000 distinct CDR3 sequences; more than 25% are singletons and the top ten take 13%. The source material was PBMCs. Every receptor here comes from a human donor in good health (CMV status not recorded). Some clones in this sample may be carry-over from other donors' samples. The CDR3 runs from the conserved cysteine through the conserved F or W. D genes are given only for firm matches. Clone size is not always given. Where it is, it says once, few, many or a class for expanded clones.

size | J | D | V | DNA | CDR3
NA | TRBJ1-2 | NA | TRBV29-1 | TGCAGCGTTGAAGATCGCCAGGGGTATGGCTACACCTTC | CSVEDRQGYGYTF
few | TRBJ2-1 | NA | TRBV12-3/TRBV12-4 | TGTGCCAGCAGTTTTTGGGAAACAGAGCAGTTCTTC | CASSFWETEQFF
few | TRBJ1-6 | TRBD1 | TRBV20-1 | TGCAGTGCTAGTCCGATCGTTCTTACAGGGGGATTTTATAATTCACCCCTCCACTTT | CSASPIVLTGGFYNSPLHF
NA | TRBJ2-3 | TRBD2 | TRBV11-3 | TGTGCCAGCAGCTCCAGTAGCGGGGTCGGAGATACGCAGTATTTT | CASSSSSGVGDTQYF
many | TRBJ2-3 | NA | TRBV7-2 | TGTGCCAGCAGTGCCACAGGGGATACGCAGTATTTT | CASSATGDTQYF
many | TRBJ1-6 | TRBD1 | TRBV7-2 | TGTGCCAGCAGCAGGGACAGGTGGCGGGATTCACCCCTCCACTTT | CASSRDRWRDSPLHF
NA | TRBJ2-1 | TRBD1 | TRBV4-1 | TGCGCCAGCAGCCACGGACAGGACAATGAGCAGTTCTTC | CASSHGQDNEQFF
few | TRBJ1-3 | NA | TRBV18 | TGTGCCAGCTCAACCGAACGAAGCTCTGGAAACACCATATATTTT | CASSTERSSGNTIYF
NA | TRBJ2-1 | TRBD2 | TRBV7-9 | TGTGCCAGCAGCTCCGAGCGGGACCCACGGGAGCAGTTCTTC | CASSSERDPREQFF
few | TRBJ1-2 | TRBD1 | TRBV5-4 | TGTGCCACAGGGGGAGACTATGGCTACACCTTC | CATGGDYGYTF
few | TRBJ1-1 | TRBD1 | TRBV10-3 | TGTGCCATCACCGGGGACAGGGGACACACTGAAGCTTTCTTT | CAITGDRGHTEAFF
NA | TRBJ1-1 | NA | TRBV5-6 | TGTGCCAGCAGCCCCCGCGGAGGGGAAGCTTTCTTT | CASSPRGGEAFF
NA | TRBJ1-1 | TRBD1 | TRBV27 | TGTGCCAGCAGTACACAGGGGACCCACACTGAAGCTTTCTTT | CASSTQGTHTEAFF
many | TRBJ2-1 | TRBD2 | TRBV6-2/TRBV6-3 | TGTGCCAGCAGCGACGGGACTAGCGGTTACAATGAGCAGTTCTTC | CASSDGTSGYNEQFF
NA | TRBJ2-1 | TRBD2 | TRBV6-2/TRBV6-3 | TGTGCCAGCAGTTACTGGACTAGCGGGAGTTATGAGCAGTTCTTC | CASSYWTSGSYEQFF
few | TRBJ1-5 | TRBD1 | TRBV4-1 | TGCGCCAGCAGCCAACCGACAGGGAATCAGCCCCAGCATTTT | CASSQPTGNQPQHF
few | TRBJ1-1 | TRBD1 | TRBV6-2/TRBV6-3 | TGTGCCCATGGACAGGAAAACACTGAAGCTTTCTTT | CAHGQENTEAFF
many | TRBJ2-1 | TRBD2 | TRBV7-2 | TGTGCCAGCAGCCCCGGATCCAGGTTGAGCGGGAGGTTTTACAATGAGCAGTTCTTC | CASSPGSRLSGRFYNEQFF
NA | TRBJ2-1 | NA | TRBV15 | TGTGCCACCAGCAGTCCTCGTGGAGGGACCAGCACCTACAATGAGCAGTTCTTC | CATSSPRGGTSTYNEQFF
NA | TRBJ2-3 | NA | TRBV6-2/TRBV6-3 | TGTGCCAGCAGTTACTCACGGAATAGAAGCACAGATACGCAGTATTTT | CASSYSRNRSTDTQYF
NA | TRBJ2-1 | NA | TRBV7-2 | TGTGCCAGCAGGTATCCGGGGGGCAGCTCCTACAATGAGCAGTTCTTC | CASRYPGGSSYNEQFF
few | TRBJ2-7 | NA | TRBV28 | TGTGCCAGCAGTTTACTGACAGACGAGCAGTACTTC | CASSLLTDEQYF
NA | TRBJ2-5 | TRBD2 | TRBV7-6 | TGTGCCAGCGGCTGGACTAGCGGATACCGAGAGACCCAGTACTTC | CASGWTSGYRETQYF
NA | TRBJ1-1 | NA | TRBV10-2 | TGCGCCAGCAGGTCGTCCCAGCCACAAATTTACACTGAAGCTTTCTTT | CASRSSQPQIYTEAFF
few | TRBJ1-1 | NA | TRBV30 | TGTGCCTGGGGAAGACAGAGGAACACTGAAGCTTTCTTT | CAWGRQRNTEAFF
NA | TRBJ2-2 | TRBD2 | TRBV7-3 | TGTGCCAGCAGCTCCGTAGCGGGGGCGAACACCGGGGAGCTGTTTTTT | CASSSVAGANTGELFF
NA | TRBJ1-5 | TRBD1 | TRBV19 | TGTGCCAGTAGTATTTCGGGGACAGGAGGGGATCAGCCCCAGCATTTT | CASSISGTGGDQPQHF
once | TRBJ1-5 | NA | TRBV2 | TGTGCCAGCAGTGAGGACAGAGGGAATCAGCCCCAGCATTTT | CASSEDRGNQPQHF
NA | TRBJ1-5 | NA | TRBV12-3/TRBV12-4 | TGTGCCAGCAGTTTATTGCAGAGGGCTCAGCCCCAGCATTTT | CASSLLQRAQPQHF
NA | TRBJ1-1 | NA | TRBV5-3 | TGTGCCAGCAGCTTGTGGGGATCTGGGACTGAAGCTTTCTTT | CASSLWGSGTEAFF
few | TRBJ2-6 | TRBD1 | TRBV19 | TGTGCCAGTAGTATTTTGAACAGGGGGAGTGGGGCCAACGTCCTGACTTTC | CASSILNRGSGANVLTF
NA | TRBJ2-1 | TRBD1 | TRBV6-1 | TGTGCCAGCAGTCCCCTAACAGGGGGAGGTGAGCAGTTCTTC | CASSPLTGGGEQFF
NA | TRBJ1-2 | TRBD1 | TRBV20-1 | TGCAGTGCTAGATTCAGGGGGATCTATGGCTACACCTTC | CSARFRGIYGYTF
few | TRBJ1-1 | NA | TRBV9 | TGTGCCAGCAGCGTAGAGACGGGGACTGAAGCTTTCTTT | CASSVETGTEAFF